Following are 6 T cell receptor beta chains from one sample sequenced in a study of cytomegalovirus exposure and HLA in healthy donors. The PCR had 60 Vbeta and 13 Jbeta primers. Produced via immunoSEQ multiplex PCR; TCRdb's table is partial and in-frame only. The sample contains 100,000 to 150,000 clones, over 60% of which appear only once. The source material was PBMCs. These receptors came from a human donor in good health.

This chain connects TRBV5-1 to TRBJ2-7; tentatively, D is TRBD2 (6 bases). The CDR3 is 14 amino acids. Trimming took 0 bases from V and 2 from J, leaving 9 bases between them. Germline lookup yields CDR1 SGHRS and CDR2 YFSETQ. CDR3 region: CASSLDGGAYEQYF. Written as DNA, the CDR3 is TGCGCCAGCAGCTTGGACGGAGGGGCCTACGAGCAGTACTTC.

The chain links TRBV5-5 to TRBJ2-5; TRBD1 might be the D (6 bases). Germline-derived CDR1 and CDR2 are SGHKS and YYEKEE (reference sequence). The V and J ends lost 6 bases and 2 bases respectively, with 11 bases between them. The CDR3 is made up of 13 amino acids. The CDR3 region has the DNA TGTGCCAGCACCCCCGGACAGCAAGAGACCCAGTACTTC. It specifies CASTPGQQETQYF.

The sample holds a few counts of this clone. V and J are TRBV28 and TRBJ2-5, with D uncertain. The length of the CDR3 is 11 residues. With 2 bases removed from V and 12 bases from J, the gap between germline ends came to 10 bases. The germline gives CDR1 MDHEN, CDR2 SYDVKM. The DNA of the CDR3 is TGTGCCAGCAGTTTACGGTCCGAGGAGTACTTC. It is translated as CASSLRSEEYF. Looking up the rest from reference TRBV28 and TRBJ2-5 gives the full variable domain: DVKVTQSSRYLVKRTGEKVFLECVQDMDHENMFWYRQDPGLGLRLIYFSYDVKMKEKGDIPEGYSVSREKKERFSLILESASTNQTSMYLCASSLRSEEYFGPGTRLLVL.

This clone is judged medium-sized. CDR3 in amino acids: CASSPLHGGQGLNTEAFF. The CDR3 DNA follows: TGCGCCAGCAGTCCGCTCCACGGAGGGCAGGGCCTGAACACTGAAGCTTTCTTT. The chain is built from TRBV23-1 and TRBJ1-1; weak D call: TRBD1 (5 bases). TRBV23-1 is an ORF for which the function is uncertain. V lost 4 bases and J lost 0, with 21 bases in between. This CDR3 contains 18 residues.

The V gene is TRBV6-6, the J gene TRBJ1-2; the match to TRBD1 covers 7 bases. Germline trimming cut 5 bases from V and 4 bases from J; bases unmatched to any gene: 4. This CDR3 is built from 13 residues. Looked up from germline, CDR1 is MNHNY and CDR2 is SVGAGI (reference sequence). CDR3 protein: CASSETGSYGYTF. The CDR3 bases are TGTGCCAGCAGTGAGACAGGGAGCTATGGCTACACCTTC.

The chain employs TRBV6-1 and TRBJ1-2; 8 bases match TRBD1. Germline CDR1 reads MNHNS; CDR2 reads SASEGT. The CDR3 loop spans 18 amino acids. V dropped 1 base and J dropped 0; count of bases not matched to a gene: 10. The CDR3 nucleotides are TGTGCCAGCAGTGAAGTACCGGGACAGGCGATTTCTAACTATGGCTACACCTTC. Protein: CASSEVPGQAISNYGYTF.